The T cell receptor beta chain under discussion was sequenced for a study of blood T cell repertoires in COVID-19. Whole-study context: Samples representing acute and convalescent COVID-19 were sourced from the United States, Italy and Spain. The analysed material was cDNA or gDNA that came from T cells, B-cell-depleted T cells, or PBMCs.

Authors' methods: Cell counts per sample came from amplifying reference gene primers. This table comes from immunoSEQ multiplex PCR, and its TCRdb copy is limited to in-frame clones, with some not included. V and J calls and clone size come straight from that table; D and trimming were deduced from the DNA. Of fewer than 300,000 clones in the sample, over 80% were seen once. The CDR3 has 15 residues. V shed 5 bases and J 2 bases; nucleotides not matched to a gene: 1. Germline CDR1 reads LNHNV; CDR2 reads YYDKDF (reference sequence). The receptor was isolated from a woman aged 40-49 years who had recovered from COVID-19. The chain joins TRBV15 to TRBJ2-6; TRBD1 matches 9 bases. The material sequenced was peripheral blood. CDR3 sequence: CATSGDRAGANVLTF. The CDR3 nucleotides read TGTGCCACCAGCGGGGACAGGGCTGGGGCCAACGTCCTGACTTTC.